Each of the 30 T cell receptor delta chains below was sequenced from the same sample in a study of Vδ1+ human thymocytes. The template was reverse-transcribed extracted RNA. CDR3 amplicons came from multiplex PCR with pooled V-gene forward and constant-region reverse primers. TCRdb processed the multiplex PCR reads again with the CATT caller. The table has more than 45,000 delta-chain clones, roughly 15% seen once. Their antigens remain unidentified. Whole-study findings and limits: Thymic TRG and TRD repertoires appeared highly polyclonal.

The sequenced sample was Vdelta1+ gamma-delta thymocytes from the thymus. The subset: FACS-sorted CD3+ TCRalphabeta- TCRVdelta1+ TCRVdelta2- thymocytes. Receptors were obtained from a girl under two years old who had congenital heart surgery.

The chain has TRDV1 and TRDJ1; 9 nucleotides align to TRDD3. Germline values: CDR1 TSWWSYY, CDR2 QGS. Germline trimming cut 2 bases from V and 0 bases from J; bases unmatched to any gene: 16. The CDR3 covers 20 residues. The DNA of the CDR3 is TGTGCTCTTGGGGAAACCTTGAGTGGGGATACGCCCTGGTACACCGATAAACTCATCTTT. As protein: CALGETLSGDTPWYTDKLIF.

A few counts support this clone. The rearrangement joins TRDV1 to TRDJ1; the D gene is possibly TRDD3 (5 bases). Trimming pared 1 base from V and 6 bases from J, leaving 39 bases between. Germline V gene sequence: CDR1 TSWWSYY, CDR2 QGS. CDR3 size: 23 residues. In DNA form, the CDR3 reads TGTGCTCTTGGGGAACCATGGCTACGGAGGAGTAGTGGGGCACCTAGGGGTCCCTATAAACTCATCTTT. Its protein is CALGEPWLRRSSGAPRGPYKLIF.

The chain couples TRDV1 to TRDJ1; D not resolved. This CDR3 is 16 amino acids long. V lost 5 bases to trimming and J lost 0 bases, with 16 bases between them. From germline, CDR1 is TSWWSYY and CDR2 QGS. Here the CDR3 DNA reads TGTGCTCTTGGGAGCCTCCGGGCGCATTACACCGATAAACTCATCTTT. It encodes CALGSLRAHYTDKLIF.

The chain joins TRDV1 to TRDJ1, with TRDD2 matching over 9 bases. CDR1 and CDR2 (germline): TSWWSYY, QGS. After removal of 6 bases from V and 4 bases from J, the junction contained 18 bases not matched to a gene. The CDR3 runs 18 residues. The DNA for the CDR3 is TGTGCTCTTGGTCTCCCTTCCTACCAAAACTGGGTAATCGATAAACTCATCTTT. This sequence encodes CALGLPSYQNWVIDKLIF.

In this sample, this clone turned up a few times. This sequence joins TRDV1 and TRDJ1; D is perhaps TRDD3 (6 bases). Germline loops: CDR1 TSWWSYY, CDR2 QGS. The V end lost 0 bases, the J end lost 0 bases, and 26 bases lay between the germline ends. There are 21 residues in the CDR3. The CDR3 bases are TGTGCTCTTGGGGAACTAACACCTACTCTAGTCTTGGGGGTAAACACCGATAAACTCATCTTT. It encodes CALGELTPTLVLGVNTDKLIF.

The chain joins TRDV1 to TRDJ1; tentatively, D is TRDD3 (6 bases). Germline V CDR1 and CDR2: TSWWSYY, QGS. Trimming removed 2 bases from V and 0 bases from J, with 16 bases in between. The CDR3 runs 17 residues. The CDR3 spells CALGEILGMGHTDKLIF. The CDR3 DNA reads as TGTGCTCTTGGGGAAATCCTGGGGATGGGGCACACCGATAAACTCATCTTT.

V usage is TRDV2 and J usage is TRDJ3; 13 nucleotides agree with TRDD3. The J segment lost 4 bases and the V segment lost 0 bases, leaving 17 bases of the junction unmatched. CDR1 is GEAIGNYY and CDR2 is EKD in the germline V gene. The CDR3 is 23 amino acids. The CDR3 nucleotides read TGTGCCTGTGACACCGGATCACTGGGGGATACGCGAATTGGAATTTGGGACACCCGACAGATGTTTTTC. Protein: CACDTGSLGDTRIGIWDTRQMFF.

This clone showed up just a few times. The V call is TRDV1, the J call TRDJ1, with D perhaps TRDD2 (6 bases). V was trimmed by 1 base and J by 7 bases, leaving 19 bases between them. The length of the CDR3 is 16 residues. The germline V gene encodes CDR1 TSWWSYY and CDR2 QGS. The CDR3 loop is CALGEPHPSPLAKLIF. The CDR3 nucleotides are TGTGCTCTTGGGGAACCCCACCCTTCCCCCCTTGCTAAACTCATCTTT.

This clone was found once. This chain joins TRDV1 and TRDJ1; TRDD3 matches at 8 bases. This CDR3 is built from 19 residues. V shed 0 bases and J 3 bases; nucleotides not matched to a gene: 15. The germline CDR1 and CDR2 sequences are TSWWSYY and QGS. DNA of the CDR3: TGTGCTCTTGGGGAACTACATCAGCTGGGGATACTCGGGGCCGATAAACTCATCTTT. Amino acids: CALGELHQLGILGADKLIF.

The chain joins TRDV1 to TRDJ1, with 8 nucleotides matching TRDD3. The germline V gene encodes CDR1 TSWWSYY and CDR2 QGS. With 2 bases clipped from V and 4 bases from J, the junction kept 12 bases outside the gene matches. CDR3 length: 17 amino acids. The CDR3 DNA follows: TGTGCTCTTGGGGAAGGGTTCCTCCAACTGGGGGTCGATAAACTCATCTTT. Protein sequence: CALGEGFLQLGVDKLIF.

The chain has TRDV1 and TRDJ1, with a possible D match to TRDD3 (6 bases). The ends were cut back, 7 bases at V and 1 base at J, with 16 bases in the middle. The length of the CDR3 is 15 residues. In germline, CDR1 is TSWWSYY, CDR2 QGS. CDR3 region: CALVLRVGGTDKLIF. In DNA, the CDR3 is TGTGCTCTTGTGCTACGAGTGGGGGGCACCGATAAACTCATCTTT.

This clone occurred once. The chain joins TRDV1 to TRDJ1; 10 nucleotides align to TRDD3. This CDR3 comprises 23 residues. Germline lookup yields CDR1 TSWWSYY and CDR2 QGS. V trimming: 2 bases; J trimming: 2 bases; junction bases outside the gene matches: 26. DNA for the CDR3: TGTGCTCTTGGGGAATGTGAAGGTCTTCCGTACTGGGGGATCCAACGACAAACCGATAAACTCATCTTT. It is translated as CALGECEGLPYWGIQRQTDKLIF.

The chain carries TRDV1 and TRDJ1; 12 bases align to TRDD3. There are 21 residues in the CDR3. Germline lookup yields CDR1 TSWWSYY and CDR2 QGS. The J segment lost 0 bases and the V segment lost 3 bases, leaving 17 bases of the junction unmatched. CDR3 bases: TGTGCTCTTGGGGACTCTTCAGACCTCTGGGGGATACGGGGGTACACCGATAAACTCATCTTT. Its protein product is CALGDSSDLWGIRGYTDKLIF.

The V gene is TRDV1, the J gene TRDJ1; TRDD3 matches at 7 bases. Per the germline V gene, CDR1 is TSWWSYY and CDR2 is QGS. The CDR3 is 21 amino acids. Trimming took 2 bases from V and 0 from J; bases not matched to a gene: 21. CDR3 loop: CALGERFGIGGVLGYTDKLIF. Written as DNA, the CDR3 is TGTGCTCTTGGGGAAAGGTTCGGAATTGGCGGGGTACTGGGGTACACCGATAAACTCATCTTT.

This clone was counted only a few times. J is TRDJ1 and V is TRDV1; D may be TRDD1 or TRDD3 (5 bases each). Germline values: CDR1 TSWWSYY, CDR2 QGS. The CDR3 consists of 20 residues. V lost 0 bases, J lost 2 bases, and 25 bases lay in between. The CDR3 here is CALGELKISASIRQTDKLIF. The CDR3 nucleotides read TGTGCTCTTGGGGAACTAAAAATATCGGCCTCCATACGGCAGACCGATAAACTCATCTTT.

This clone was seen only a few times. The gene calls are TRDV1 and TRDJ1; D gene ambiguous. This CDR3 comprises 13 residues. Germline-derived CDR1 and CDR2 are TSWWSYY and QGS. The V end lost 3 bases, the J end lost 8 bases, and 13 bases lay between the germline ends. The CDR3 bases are TGTGCTCTTGGGGAGGCTACGGGAAAGAAACTCATCTTT. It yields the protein CALGEATGKKLIF.

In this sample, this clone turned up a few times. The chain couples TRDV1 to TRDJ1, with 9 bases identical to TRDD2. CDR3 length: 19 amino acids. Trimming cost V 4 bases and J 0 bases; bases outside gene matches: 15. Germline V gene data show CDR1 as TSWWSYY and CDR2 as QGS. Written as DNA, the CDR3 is TGTGCTCTTGGGGTCCTTCCTACGTTTAGTACTGAGGACACCGATAAACTCATCTTT. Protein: CALGVLPTFSTEDTDKLIF.

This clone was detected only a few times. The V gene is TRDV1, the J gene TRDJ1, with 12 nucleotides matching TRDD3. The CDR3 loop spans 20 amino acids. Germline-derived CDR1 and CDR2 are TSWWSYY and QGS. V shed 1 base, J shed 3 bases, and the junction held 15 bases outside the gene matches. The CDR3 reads CALGEPAEEYWGILSDKLIF. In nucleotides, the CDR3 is TGTGCTCTTGGGGAACCCGCGGAAGAGTACTGGGGGATACTGTCCGATAAACTCATCTTT.

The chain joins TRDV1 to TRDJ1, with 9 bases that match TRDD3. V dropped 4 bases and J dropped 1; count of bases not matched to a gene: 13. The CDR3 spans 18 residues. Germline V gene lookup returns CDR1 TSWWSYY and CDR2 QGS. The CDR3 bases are TGTGCTCTTGGGGGATTGTCCCAGTACTGGGGGACCACCGATAAACTCATCTTT. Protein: CALGGLSQYWGTTDKLIF.

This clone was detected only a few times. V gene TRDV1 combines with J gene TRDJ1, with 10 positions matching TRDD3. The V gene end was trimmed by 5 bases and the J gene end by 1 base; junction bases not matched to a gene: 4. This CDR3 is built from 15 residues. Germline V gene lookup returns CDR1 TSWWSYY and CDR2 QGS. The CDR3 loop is CALGNWGIPTDKLIF. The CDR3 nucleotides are TGTGCTCTTGGGAATTGGGGGATACCCACCGATAAACTCATCTTT.

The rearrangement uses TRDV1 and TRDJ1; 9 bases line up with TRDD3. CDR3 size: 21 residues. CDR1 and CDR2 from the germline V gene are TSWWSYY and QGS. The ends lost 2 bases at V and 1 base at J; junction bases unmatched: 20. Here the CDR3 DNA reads TGTGCTCTTGGGGAATCCTCGTTCCCCCACCCTGGGGGATCGGTCACCGATAAACTCATCTTT. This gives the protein CALGESSFPHPGGSVTDKLIF.

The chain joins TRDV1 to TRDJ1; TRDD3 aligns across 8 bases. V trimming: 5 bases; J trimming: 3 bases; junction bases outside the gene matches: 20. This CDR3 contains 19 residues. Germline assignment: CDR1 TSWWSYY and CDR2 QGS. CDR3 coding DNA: TGTGCTCTTGGGCTAAATGCCTTCCCGCTTTTACTGGGGGCCGATAAACTCATCTTT. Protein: CALGLNAFPLLLGADKLIF.

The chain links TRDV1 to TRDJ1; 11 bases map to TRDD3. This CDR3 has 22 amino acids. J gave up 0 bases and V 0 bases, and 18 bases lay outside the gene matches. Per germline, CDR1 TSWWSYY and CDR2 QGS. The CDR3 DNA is TGTGCTCTTGGGGAACTTTCCCGTACTGGGGGATATCCCACCCCGTACACCGATAAACTCATCTTT. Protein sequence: CALGELSRTGGYPTPYTDKLIF.

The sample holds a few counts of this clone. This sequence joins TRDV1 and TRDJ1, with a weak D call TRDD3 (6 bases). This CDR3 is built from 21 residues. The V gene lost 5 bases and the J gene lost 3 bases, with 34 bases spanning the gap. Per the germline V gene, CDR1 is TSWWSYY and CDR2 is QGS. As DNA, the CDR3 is TGTGCTCTTGGGCCCGGAAGTCCCCTAGGTACTGGGCCCAATGGGGCCGATAAACTCATCTTT. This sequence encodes CALGPGSPLGTGPNGADKLIF.

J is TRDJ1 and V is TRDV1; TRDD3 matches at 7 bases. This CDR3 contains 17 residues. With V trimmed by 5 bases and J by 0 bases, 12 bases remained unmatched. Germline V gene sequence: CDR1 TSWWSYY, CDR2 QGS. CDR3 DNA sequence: TGTGCTCTTGGGAACGCCGCACTGGGGATATACACCGATAAACTCATCTTT. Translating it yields CALGNAALGIYTDKLIF.

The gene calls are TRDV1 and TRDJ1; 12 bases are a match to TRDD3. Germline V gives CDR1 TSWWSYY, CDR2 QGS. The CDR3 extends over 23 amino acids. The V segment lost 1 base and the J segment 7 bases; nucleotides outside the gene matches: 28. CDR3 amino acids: CALGEPQSYPRYWGIQRGGKLIF. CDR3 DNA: TGTGCTCTTGGGGAACCCCAGTCCTACCCTAGGTACTGGGGGATACAGCGGGGGGGTAAACTCATCTTT.

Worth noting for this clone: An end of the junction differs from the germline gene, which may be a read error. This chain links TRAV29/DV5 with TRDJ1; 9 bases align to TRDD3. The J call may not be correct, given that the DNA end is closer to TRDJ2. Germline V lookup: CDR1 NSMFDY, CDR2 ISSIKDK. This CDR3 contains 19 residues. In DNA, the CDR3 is TGTGCCGCAAGCGCAATCGCTGGGGGATGTCTGGGTTTGACAGCACAACTCTTCTTT. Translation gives CAASAIAGGCLGLTAQLFF.

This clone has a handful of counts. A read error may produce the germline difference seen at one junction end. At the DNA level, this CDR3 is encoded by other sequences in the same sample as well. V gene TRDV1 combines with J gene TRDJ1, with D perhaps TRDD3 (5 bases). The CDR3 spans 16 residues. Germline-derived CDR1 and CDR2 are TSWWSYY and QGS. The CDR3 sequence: CALGEGYWEHIDKLIF. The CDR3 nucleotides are TGTGCTCTCGGGGAAGGTTATTGGGAGCATATCGATAAACTCATCTTT.

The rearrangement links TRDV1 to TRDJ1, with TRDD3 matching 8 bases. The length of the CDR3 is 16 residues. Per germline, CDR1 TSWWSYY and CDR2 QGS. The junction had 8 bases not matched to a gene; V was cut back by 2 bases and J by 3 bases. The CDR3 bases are TGTGCTCTTGGGGAATCGGGGGCGGGGATACCCGATAAACTCATCTTT. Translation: CALGESGAGIPDKLIF.

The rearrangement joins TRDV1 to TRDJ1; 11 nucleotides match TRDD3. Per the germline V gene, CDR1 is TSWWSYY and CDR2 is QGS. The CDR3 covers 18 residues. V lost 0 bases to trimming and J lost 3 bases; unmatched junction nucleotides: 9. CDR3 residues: CALGELLLWGIRPDKLIF. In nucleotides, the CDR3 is TGTGCTCTTGGGGAACTTCTCCTATGGGGGATACGCCCCGATAAACTCATCTTT.